This T cell receptor (beta chain) is from a study of blood T cells in healthy people across ages. This clonotype was picked up a small number of times. A junction end diverges from the germline sequence, so it may reflect a read error. The CDR3 length is 16 residues. The germline V gene encodes CDR1 DFQATT and CDR2 SNEGSKA (reference sequence). A second PCR of about 7 to 12 cycles used a sample-barcoded 5' primer and a J-beta primer mix. TCRdb reanalysed the 5' RACE reads using MiXCR and keeps one entry per CDR3 protein. The sample shows around 870,000 distinct CDR3 sequences, around 28% of them seen only once.

The rearrangement links TRBV20-1 to TRBJ1-6; no clear D gene. What was sequenced was blood. The receptor was isolated from a woman aged 80 or older in good health. Here the CDR3 DNA reads TGCAGTGCTACCGAGACCGTACGCTCCTATAATTCGCCCCTCCACTTT. Protein product: CSATETVRSYNSPLHF.